This TCR beta chain was sequenced for a study of blood T cell repertoires in COVID-19. Across the study: Specimens from acute and convalescent COVID-19 originated in the United States, Italy and Spain. PBMCs, B-cell-depleted T cells, or T cells provided the cDNA or gDNA that made up the material.

Source study methods: For nucleated cells, counts were estimated from reference gene primer amplification. Profiling relied on immunoSEQ multiplex PCR, and the TCRdb table lists in-frame clones only, not all of them. D and trimming were read from the DNA, whereas the V and J calls and clone size are those reported in that table. Among 65,000 to 85,000 clones listed, roughly 84% were seen once. V gave up 7 bases and J gave up 4 bases, with 13 bases separating them. Per germline, CDR1 MDHEN and CDR2 SYDVKM. The CDR3 covers 14 residues. The gene calls are TRBV28 and TRBJ2-2, with no clear D. The sequencing input was peripheral blood. The clonotype was recovered from a woman aged 18-29 years with acute or convalescent COVID-19. This chain's CDR3 is CASTPTTGTGELFF. For the CDR3, the DNA is TGTGCCAGCACACCAACGACGGGCACCGGGGAGCTGTTTTTT.